These 28 T cell receptor beta chains share one sample of origin, sequenced in a study of cytomegalovirus exposure and HLA in healthy donors. The PCR was carried out with 60 Vbeta primers and 13 Jbeta primers. Assay used: immunoSEQ multiplex PCR; TCRdb lists only in-frame clones, some missing. Among about 160,000 clones listed, approximately 80% were seen once. The sequencing input was PBMCs. These receptors originate from a male donor in good health and CMV-seronegative.

Concerning this clone: One end of the junction varies from germline; a read error may be responsible. The J gene is TRBJ2-5, the V gene TRBV12-5; 10 nucleotides agree with TRBD2. The CDR3 extends over 13 amino acids. From germline, CDR1 is LGHNT and CDR2 FRNRAP. In nucleotides, the CDR3 is TGTGCTAGTGGTTTGGTACTAGCGGGGAGCCCGGACTTC. It translates to CASGLVLAGSPDF.

The chain uses TRBV28 and TRBJ1-2; D might be TRBD1 (5 bases). The germline gives CDR1 MDHEN, CDR2 SYDVKM. Trimming stripped 8 bases from V and 3 bases from J, with 13 bases between. The CDR3 spans 13 residues. The CDR3: CASQESGDYGYTF. The CDR3 DNA follows: TGTGCCAGCCAGGAGTCGGGGGACTATGGCTACACCTTC.

V and J are TRBV6-5 and TRBJ1-6, with D possibly matching TRBD1 (6 bases). This CDR3 has 14 amino acids. Germline V lookup: CDR1 MNHEY, CDR2 SVGAGI. The V and J ends lost 7 bases and 9 bases respectively, with 16 bases between them. The CDR3 region has the DNA TGTGCCAGCACCCAAAGGGGGGGCGGTTCACCCCTCCACTTT. The encoded protein is CASTQRGGGSPLHF.

The chain joins TRBV5-4 to TRBJ1-1, with 7 bases that match TRBD1. CDR1 SGHNT and CDR2 YYREEE come from the germline V gene (reference sequence). The CDR3 is 15 residues long. After removal of 4 bases from V and 1 base from J, the junction contained 7 bases not matched to a gene. In DNA form, the CDR3 reads TGTGCCAGCAGCCCTGGGGACAGACCGAACACTGAAGCTTTCTTT. As protein: CASSPGDRPNTEAFF.

This chain joins TRBV28 and TRBJ2-5; 8 nucleotides align to TRBD2. The V segment lost 5 bases and the J segment 0 bases; nucleotides outside the gene matches: 14. The CDR3 length is 18 residues. From germline, CDR1 is MDHEN and CDR2 SYDVKM. CDR3 loop: CASSPNPTSGRYQETQYF. The CDR3 DNA reads TGTGCCAGCAGTCCAAACCCAACTAGCGGAAGGTACCAAGAGACCCAGTACTTC.

This sequence joins TRBV5-5 and TRBJ1-3; D perhaps matches TRBD1 (6 bases). This CDR3 has 15 residues. Trimming took off 4 bases at V and 0 bases at J, with 11 bases between the two ends. The germline CDR1 and CDR2 sequences are SGHKS and YYEKEE (reference sequence). The CDR3 sequence is CASSRDRPSGNTIYF. In DNA, the CDR3 is TGTGCCAGCAGCAGAGACAGGCCCTCTGGAAACACCATATATTTT.

The chain carries TRBV6-1 and TRBJ1-2; D remains ambiguous. V was clipped by 3 bases and J by 3 bases, with 5 bases between them. The CDR3 totals 12 residues. From germline, CDR1 is MNHNS and CDR2 SASEGT. CDR3 residues: CASSDRYYGYTF. The CDR3 nucleotides are TGTGCCAGCAGTGACAGATACTATGGCTACACCTTC.

This chain joins TRBV7-9 and TRBJ2-5; D is possibly TRBD2 (6 bases). This CDR3 is 15 amino acids long. Trimming shortened V by 5 bases and J by 5 bases, and 18 bases separated the two germline ends. Germline V CDR1 and CDR2: SEHNR, FQNEAQ (reference sequence). This CDR3 is CASSPGGVEWETQYF. CDR3 in DNA: TGTGCCAGCAGCCCGGGCGGGGTAGAGTGGGAGACCCAGTACTTC.

This clone was detected a few times. The chain carries TRBV7-9 and TRBJ2-5; 13 nucleotides agree with TRBD2. The CDR3 has 17 amino acids. CDR1 SEHNR and CDR2 FQNEAQ come from the germline V gene (reference sequence). With 3 bases clipped from V and 5 bases from J, the junction kept 9 bases outside the gene matches. CDR3 residues: CASSFARPGLAGETQYF. Written as DNA, the CDR3 is TGTGCCAGCAGCTTCGCCCGACCGGGACTAGCGGGGGAGACCCAGTACTTC. Drawing the rest from reference TRBV7-9 and TRBJ2-5, the complete variable domain is DTGVSQNPRHKITKRGQNVTFRCDPISEHNRLYWYRQTLGQGPEFLTYFQNEAQLEKSRLLSDRFSAERPKGSFSTLEIQRTEQGDSAMYLCASSFARPGLAGETQYFGPGTRLLVL.

This chain uses TRBV12-5 with TRBJ2-7; TRBD2 agrees at 10 bases. This CDR3 is built from 16 residues. The J segment lost 5 bases and the V segment lost 3 bases, leaving 10 bases of the junction unmatched. Per the germline V gene, CDR1 is LGHNT and CDR2 is FRNRAP. The CDR3 DNA reads TGTGCTAGTGGTTTAACTAGCGGGACTTGGGACCACGAGCAGTACTTC. Its protein product is CASGLTSGTWDHEQYF.

The chain is built from TRBV11-2 and TRBJ1-1; D is ambiguous. The CDR3 is made up of 13 amino acids. Germline-derived CDR1 and CDR2 are SGHAT and FQNNGV. V dropped 6 bases and J dropped 3 bases, with 11 bases sitting between them. Written as DNA, the CDR3 is TGTGCCAGCAGGCCCTCGGGGTACACTGAAGCTTTCTTT. Its translation is CASRPSGYTEAFF.

V is TRBV4-1 and J is TRBJ2-7, with 7 bases aligning to TRBD1. This CDR3 is 14 amino acids long. V was pared by 4 bases and J by 0 bases, with 3 bases of the junction left unmatched. Germline CDR1 is MGHRA and CDR2 is YSYEKL. Written as DNA, the CDR3 is TGCGCCAGCAGCCCCGGGGACAGCTCCTACGAGCAGTACTTC. Encoded protein: CASSPGDSSYEQYF.

This clone was detected only once. This sequence joins TRBV11-3 and TRBJ2-7; D is perhaps TRBD2 (5 bases). There are 14 residues in the CDR3. V was trimmed by 4 bases and J by 0 bases, leaving 10 bases between them. Germline CDR1 SGHNT, CDR2 YENEEA. This chain's CDR3 is CASSSSGDSYEQYF. For the CDR3, the DNA is TGTGCCAGCAGCTCCAGCGGTGACTCCTACGAGCAGTACTTC.

V is TRBV19 and J is TRBJ1-5; 9 nucleotides line up with TRBD1. V lost 4 bases and J lost 2; bases outside the gene matches: 6. The CDR3 is 16 residues long. Per germline, CDR1 LNHDA and CDR2 SQIVND (reference sequence). CDR3 coding DNA: TGTGCCAGTAGTACTACAGGGGGCAGTGGCAATCAGCCCCAGCATTTT. Amino acids: CASSTTGGSGNQPQHF.

This chain uses TRBV27 with TRBJ2-7, with 8 bases that match TRBD2. From germline, CDR1 is MNHEY and CDR2 SMNVEV (reference sequence). The V and J ends lost 5 bases and 5 bases, in that order; junction bases with no gene match: 5. CDR3 length: 13 amino acids. The CDR3 coding sequence is TGTGCCAGCAGTACGGGAGGGCCTAACGAGCAGTACTTC. Its translation is CASSTGGPNEQYF.

The V call is TRBV7-3, the J call TRBJ2-3; no clear D gene. The germline gives CDR1 SGHTA, CDR2 FQGTGA. This CDR3 is 12 amino acids long. The V end was cut by 6 bases, the J end by 4 bases, with 8 bases between. CDR3 region: CASRSRADTQYF. DNA of the CDR3: TGTGCCAGCAGGTCCCGGGCAGATACGCAGTATTTT.

Only a few counts were recorded for this clone. This sequence joins TRBV6-1 and TRBJ2-7; 8 nucleotides line up with TRBD1. The germline V gene encodes CDR1 MNHNS and CDR2 SASEGT. This CDR3 contains 17 residues. V dropped 2 bases and J dropped 3; count of bases not matched to a gene: 12. The CDR3 region has the DNA TGTGCCAGCAGTGAATTCCAGGCCTTCGACAGGGGCTACGAGCAGTACTTC. This encodes CASSEFQAFDRGYEQYF.

The chain links TRBV5-1 to TRBJ1-1; tentative D call: TRBD1 (5 bases). The germline V gene has CDR1 SGHRS and CDR2 YFSETQ. This CDR3 spans 13 amino acids. Trimming took 4 bases from V and 7 from J, leaving 14 bases between them. This CDR3 reads CASSQNGGSEAFF. The CDR3 nucleotides are TGCGCCAGCAGCCAGAACGGGGGGAGTGAAGCTTTCTTT.

The chain links TRBV5-8 to TRBJ1-4; 7 bases map to TRBD1. Unmatched junction bases numbered 5, after V lost 3 bases and J lost 0 bases. Per the germline V gene, CDR1 is SGHTS and CDR2 is YDEGEE. The CDR3 length is 16 residues. CDR3 nucleotide sequence: TGTGCCAGCAGCTACGGACAGGCTACAACTAATGAAAAACTGTTTTTT. Encoded protein: CASSYGQATTNEKLFF.

This clone was seen a handful of times. This chain connects TRBV7-9 to TRBJ2-5; TRBD2 is a possible D gene (5 bases). Germline values: CDR1 SEHNR, CDR2 FQNEAQ (reference sequence). The CDR3 totals 14 residues. Trimming removed 7 bases from V and 0 bases from J, with 12 bases in between. CDR3 sequence: CASKEAEYQETQYF. The CDR3, as DNA: TGTGCCAGCAAGGAAGCGGAGTACCAAGAGACCCAGTACTTC.

This clone is medium-sized by share. This chain links TRBV5-6 with TRBJ2-7, with TRBD1 identical over 11 bases. Trimming cost V 3 bases and J 6 bases; bases outside gene matches: 2. The V gene's germline CDR1 is SGHDT and CDR2 YYEEEE. This CDR3 contains 13 residues. The DNA for the CDR3 is TGTGCCAGCAGCTCCGGGACAGGGGGCGAGCAGTACTTC. This translates into CASSSGTGGEQYF.

The chain combines TRBV11-2 with TRBJ1-4, with D possibly matching TRBD1 (6 bases). CDR1 is SGHAT and CDR2 is FQNNGV in the germline V gene. V was pared by 6 bases and J by 2 bases, with 10 bases between. The CDR3 consists of 14 residues. The CDR3 DNA reads TGTGCCAGCAGTTACGGACAGACTAATGAAAAACTGTTTTTT. This encodes CASSYGQTNEKLFF.

This clone was detected a few times. J is TRBJ2-7 and V is TRBV5-1; no definite D call. This CDR3 has 14 residues. V was pared by 4 bases and J by 0 bases, with 11 bases between. In germline, CDR1 is SGHRS, CDR2 YFSETQ. CDR3 sequence: CASSPYSVSYEQYF. In DNA form, the CDR3 reads TGCGCCAGCAGCCCTTACAGTGTCTCCTACGAGCAGTACTTC. Full variable domain (remainder filled in from reference TRBV5-1 and TRBJ2-7): KAGVTQTPRYLIKTRGQQVTLSCSPISGHRSVSWYQQTPGQGLQFLFEYFSETQRNKGNFPGRFSGRQFSNSRSEMNVSTLELGDSALYLCASSPYSVSYEQYFGPGTRLTVT.

This clone was seen just once. The rearrangement uses TRBV9 and TRBJ1-2, with 9 bases matching TRBD1. Losses at the gene ends were 3 bases for V and 8 bases for J; bases not matched to a gene: 5. Germline V gene lookup returns CDR1 SGDLS and CDR2 YYNGEE. This CDR3 comprises 13 residues. The CDR3 DNA follows: TGTGCCAGCAGCGACACAGGGGGCAGAGGCTACACCTTC. It encodes CASSDTGGRGYTF.

The chain couples TRBV4-2 to TRBJ1-4; TRBD1 is a possible D gene (6 bases). This CDR3 is built from 15 residues. Trimming took 4 bases from V and 0 from J, leaving 9 bases between them. Germline loops: CDR1 LGHNA, CDR2 YNFKEQ. The CDR3, as DNA: TGTGCCAGCAGCCCCCGACAGGCAACTAATGAAAAACTGTTTTTT. This codes for CASSPRQATNEKLFF.

The chain uses TRBV9 and TRBJ1-2; D unresolved. V was pared by 4 bases and J by 3 bases, with 10 bases between. The germline V gene has CDR1 SGDLS and CDR2 YYNGEE. CDR3 length: 13 residues. CDR3 sequence (DNA): TGTGCCAGCAGCAACCCGGCGGACTATGGCTACACCTTC. Protein: CASSNPADYGYTF.

The chain is built from TRBV19 and TRBJ2-6; 7 bases fit TRBD2. This CDR3 comprises 17 residues. Germline CDR1 is LNHDA and CDR2 is SQIVND (reference sequence). V was pared by 3 bases and J by 2 bases, with 7 bases of the junction left unmatched. The DNA for the CDR3 is TGTGCCAGTAGTATGGCGGGAGCAAATACTGGGGCCAACGTCCTGACTTTC. This translates into CASSMAGANTGANVLTF.

The rearrangement joins TRBV4-3 to TRBJ2-2; D uncertain. Germline assignment: CDR1 LGHNA and CDR2 YSLEER. The CDR3 extends over 15 amino acids. Trimming stripped 1 base from V and 5 bases from J, with 11 bases between. The CDR3 here is CASSQVSVLTGELFF. CDR3 nucleotide sequence: TGCGCCAGCAGCCAAGTGTCCGTTTTGACCGGGGAGCTGTTTTTT.